This T cell receptor (beta chain) was sequenced during a study of T-cell reconstitution after alpha-beta-depleted transplantation in children. Notes on the study in general: At around two months after transplant, the alpha-beta T cells were reportedly derived from several hundred expanded clones that came from non-depleted graft cells. Where some patients showed high TCRbeta diversity at day 60, it came from recipient T cells and thymic progenitors that had survived.

The library targeted TCRbeta and was prepared with unique molecular identifiers. In TCRdb, the PCR reads were re-called with MiXCR into one record per CDR3 protein. The sample lists about 280,000 distinct CDR3 sequences, 11% occurring once. This clonotype was observed at least ten times. Its antigen remains unknown. From germline, CDR1 is SGHDT and CDR2 YYEEEE. Trimming shortened V by 0 bases and J by 2 bases, and 8 bases separated the two germline ends. This CDR3 region has 15 residues. Sequencing was performed on peripheral blood, taken 180 days after TCRalphabeta/CD19-depleted stem cell transplant. This receptor was identified in a male patient aged 2 to 9 who had a stem cell transplant for chronic granulomatous disease, so the T cells may come from the graft donor. The V call is TRBV5-6, the J call TRBJ2-2, with D perhaps TRBD1 or TRBD2 (5 bases each). The CDR3 sequence is CASSLAGTNTGELFF. CDR3 DNA sequence: TGTGCCAGCAGCTTGGCAGGGACCAACACCGGGGAGCTGTTTTTT.